This T cell receptor beta chain was captured by sequencing in a study of blood T cell repertoires in COVID-19. Study as a whole: There were acute and convalescent COVID-19 samples, and they came from the United States, Italy and Spain.

Per the original data handling: Estimation of nucleated cell counts relied on the amplification of reference gene primers. Only in-frame clones appear in the TCRdb table, and some are missing; sequencing was by immunoSEQ multiplex PCR. For V, J and clone size, that table is used; D and trimming come from the DNA. The sample holds about 160,000 clones, more than 85% seen once. Trimming cost V 0 bases and J 0 bases, with 11 bases left between them. The CDR3 runs to 16 residues. From germline, CDR1 is LGHDT and CDR2 YNNKEL (reference sequence). In its sample, this clone was seen once. This chain connects TRBV3-1 (or the pseudogene TRBV3-2) to TRBJ1-2, with D possibly TRBD1 on 6 matching bases. This sequence was found in a man aged 45-60 years with acute or convalescent COVID-19. What was sequenced was peripheral blood. The CDR3 bases are TGTGCCAGCAGCCAAGAAGGGACAAGAGCTAACTATGGCTACACCTTC. This gives the protein CASSQEGTRANYGYTF.